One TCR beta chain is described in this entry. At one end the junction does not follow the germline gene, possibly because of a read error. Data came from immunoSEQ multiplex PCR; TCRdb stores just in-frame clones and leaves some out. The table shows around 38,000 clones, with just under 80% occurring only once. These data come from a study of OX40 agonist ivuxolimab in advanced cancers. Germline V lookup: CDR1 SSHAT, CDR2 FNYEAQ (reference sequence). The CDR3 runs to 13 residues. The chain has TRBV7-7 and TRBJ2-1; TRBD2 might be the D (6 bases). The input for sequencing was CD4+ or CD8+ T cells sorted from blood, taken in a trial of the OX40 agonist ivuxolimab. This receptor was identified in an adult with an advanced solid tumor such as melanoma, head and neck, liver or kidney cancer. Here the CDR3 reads CASSFQAGNEQFF. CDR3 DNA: TGTGCTAGCAGCTTCCAAGCGGGCAATGAGCAGTTCTTC.